This passage covers 11 T cell receptor beta chains from one sample sequenced in a study of blood T cell repertoires in COVID-19. Measured with immunoSEQ multiplex PCR; TCRdb has only the in-frame clones, and not every one. The sample comprises 150,000 or so clones, roughly 80% of which are singletons, and 9.5% to 15% rests with the top ten. The sample was PBMCs or T cells enriched from blood (not recorded which). Receptors were obtained from a man in his fifties who had recovered from COVID-19.

This chain uses TRBV4-2 with TRBJ2-5; 9 nucleotides match TRBD1. V shed 0 bases, J shed 10 bases, and the junction held 12 bases outside the gene matches. The CDR3 loop spans 16 amino acids. Germline CDR1 and CDR2: LGHNA and YNFKEQ. This CDR3 is CASSQEQGAIQAGQYF. Here the CDR3 DNA reads TGTGCCAGCAGCCAAGAACAGGGGGCTATCCAAGCTGGCCAGTACTTC.

The chain combines TRBV19 with TRBJ1-5; D unresolved. This CDR3 has 13 amino acids. The V and J ends lost 3 bases and 7 bases respectively, with 10 bases between them. Germline V gene lookup returns CDR1 LNHDA and CDR2 SQIVND (reference sequence). CDR3 coding DNA: TGTGCCAGTAGTATTGAGTTCGGGCAGCCCCAGCATTTT. Translated: CASSIEFGQPQHF. Filled out from reference TRBV19 and TRBJ1-5, the complete variable domain reads DGGITQSPKYLFRKEGQNVTLSCEQNLNHDAMYWYRQDPGQGLRLIYYSQIVNDFQKGDIAEGYSVSREKKESFPLTVTSAQKNPTAFYLCASSIEFGQPQHFGDGTRLSIL.

V and J are TRBV4-3 and TRBJ1-2; TRBD1 matches at 8 bases. The CDR3 has 14 residues. Germline lookup yields CDR1 LGHNA and CDR2 YSLEER. V lost 3 bases to trimming and J lost 1 base; unmatched junction nucleotides: 1. DNA for the CDR3: TGCGCCAGCAGCCAGACAGGGGTTAACTATGGCTACACCTTC. It codes for CASSQTGVNYGYTF.

The J gene is TRBJ2-7, the V gene TRBV4-1; the D gene is possibly TRBD1 (5 bases). There are 11 residues in the CDR3. V gave up 9 bases and J gave up 9 bases, with 15 bases separating them. From germline, CDR1 is MGHRA and CDR2 YSYEKL. This CDR3 is CASTGLPRQYF. As DNA, the CDR3 is TGCGCCAGTACAGGCCTACCGAGGCAGTACTTC.

This chain links TRBV4-1 with TRBJ2-3; TRBD2 matches 9 bases. The CDR3 runs to 15 residues. The V gene end was trimmed by 3 bases and the J gene end by 6 bases; junction bases not matched to a gene: 7. In germline, CDR1 is MGHRA, CDR2 YSYEKL. Written as DNA, the CDR3 is TGCGCCAGCAGCCAGATGGCTAGCGGGGATGATACGCAGTATTTT. Encoded protein: CASSQMASGDDTQYF.

V usage is TRBV12-5 and J usage is TRBJ1-1; D call uncertain. The CDR3 consists of 14 residues. The germline CDR1 and CDR2 sequences are LGHNT and FRNRAP. V was pared by 5 bases and J by 1 base, with 11 bases between. CDR3 region: CASGATGGNTEAFF. For the CDR3, the DNA is TGTGCTAGTGGTGCGACCGGAGGGAACACTGAAGCTTTCTTT.

This clone has just a few counts. The chain recombines TRBV4-3 with TRBJ1-4; D possibly corresponds to TRBD1 (6 bases). The CDR3 contains 20 residues. Germline V CDR1 and CDR2: LGHNA, YSLEER. The ends were cut back, 1 base at V and 4 bases at J, with 25 bases in the middle. CDR3 sequence reads: CASSQGFAGRGIYGNEKLFF. CDR3 bases: TGCGCCAGCAGCCAAGGATTCGCGGGGAGGGGGATTTATGGTAATGAAAAACTGTTTTTT.

The V gene is TRBV5-1, the J gene TRBJ2-3; D is perhaps TRBD2 (7 bases). V lost 4 bases to trimming and J lost 6 bases, with 15 bases between them. Per the germline V gene, CDR1 is SGHRS and CDR2 is YFSETQ. The CDR3 spans 14 residues. In DNA form, the CDR3 reads TGCGCCAGCAGCCTGACCGGGGGGCCCGATACGCAGTATTTT. Residues: CASSLTGGPDTQYF.

The chain recombines TRBV5-1 with TRBJ1-1; tentatively, D is TRBD1 (5 bases). V lost 4 bases to trimming and J lost 5 bases, with 15 bases between them. From germline, CDR1 is SGHRS and CDR2 YFSETQ. There are 14 residues in the CDR3. CDR3 sequence reads: CASSPGSQGTEAFF. DNA for the CDR3: TGCGCCAGCAGCCCCGGGTCGCAGGGAACTGAAGCTTTCTTT.

The chain employs TRBV3-1 (or the pseudogene TRBV3-2) and TRBJ2-5; D is perhaps TRBD1 (5 bases). The CDR3 has 15 residues. Germline V gene data show CDR1 as LGHDT and CDR2 as YNNKEL (reference sequence). V gave up 5 bases and J gave up 2 bases, with 15 bases separating them. CDR3 in amino acids: CASSWGRADQETQYF. CDR3 nucleotides: TGTGCCAGCAGCTGGGGCCGGGCAGATCAAGAGACCCAGTACTTC.

This sequence joins TRBV10-3 and TRBJ1-5; D remains unclear. The CDR3 extends over 13 amino acids. Looked up from germline, CDR1 is ENHRY and CDR2 is SYGVKD. Trimming cost V 2 bases and J 8 bases, with 10 bases left between them. CDR3 in amino acids: CAISEAREEPQHF. Written as DNA, the CDR3 is TGTGCCATCAGTGAGGCTCGTGAGGAGCCCCAGCATTTT.